Listed below are T cell receptor beta chains from one sample, sequenced in a study of cytotoxic CD8 clonotypes in ibrutinib-treated CLL. TCRdb's table, derived via immunoSEQ multiplex PCR, lists solely in-frame clones and lacks some. The sample lists about 250,000 clones, about three quarters occurring once. Sequences were derived from PBMCs, sampled after 24 months of ibrutinib treatment. The receptors derive from a human donor with chronic lymphocytic leukemia. CDR3s include the opening cysteine and the closing phenylalanine or tryptophan. The D gene is left open where the match is weak. Clone size appears in some rows only: once, few, many, or a class for an expanded clone.

J: TRBJ1-5; size: once; D: TRBD1; V: TRBV19; CDR3: CASTINRGPNQPQHF; DNA: TGTGCCAGTACCATAAACAGGGGGCCTAATCAGCCCCAGCATTTT
J: TRBJ2-3; size: NA; D: TRBD1; V: TRBV9; CDR3: CASSVRQGSDTQYF; DNA: TGTGCCAGCAGCGTCCGACAGGGGTCGGATACGCAGTATTTT
J: TRBJ2-1; size: NA; D: NA; V: TRBV11-2; CDR3: CASSQGVSSYNEQFF; DNA: TGTGCCAGCAGCCAAGGTGTAAGCTCCTACAATGAGCAGTTCTTC
J: TRBJ1-3; size: NA; D: NA; V: TRBV1; CDR3: CTSSCLSKPGNGNTIYF; DNA: TGCACCAGCAGCTGTCTCTCTAAGCCAGGGAACGGAAACACCATATATTTT
J: TRBJ2-7; size: few; D: NA; V: TRBV7-8; CDR3: CASSPDPGFNEQYF; DNA: TGTGCCAGCAGCCCGGATCCGGGGTTCAACGAGCAGTACTTC
J: TRBJ2-7; size: few; D: NA; V: TRBV30; CDR3: CAWGPPTEQYF; DNA: TGTGCCTGGGGACCCCCCACTGAGCAGTACTTC
J: TRBJ2-1; size: NA; D: TRBD2; V: TRBV10-1; CDR3: CASSVAGAADNEQFF; DNA: TGCGCCAGCAGTGTAGCGGGAGCGGCGGACAATGAGCAGTTCTTC
J: TRBJ2-7; size: NA; D: NA; V: TRBV6-5; CDR3: CASKSPSLWEQYF; DNA: TGTGCCAGCAAGTCCCCCTCCTTGTGGGAGCAGTACTTC
J: TRBJ2-3; size: once; D: NA; V: TRBV14; CDR3: CASSQDYTQYF; DNA: TGTGCCAGCAGCCAGGACTATACGCAGTATTTT
J: TRBJ2-1; size: NA; D: TRBD2; V: TRBV7-2; CDR3: CASSLATILAGGGGEQFF; DNA: TGTGCCAGCAGCTTAGCCACCATACTAGCGGGAGGTGGGGGTGAGCAGTTCTTC
J: TRBJ2-7; size: NA; D: TRBD2; V: TRBV27; CDR3: CASSSSGRPYEQYF; DNA: TGTGCCAGCAGTTCTAGCGGGAGACCCTACGAGCAGTACTTC
J: TRBJ2-2; size: few; D: NA; V: TRBV27; CDR3: CASRSGVSTGELFF; DNA: TGTGCCAGCAGATCAGGGGTCTCCACCGGGGAGCTGTTTTTT
J: TRBJ2-7; size: once; D: NA; V: TRBV5-1; CDR3: CASSLAVVASEQYF; DNA: TGCGCCAGCAGCTTGGCGGTCGTGGCGAGCGAGCAGTACTTC
J: TRBJ1-1; size: NA; D: NA; V: TRBV28; CDR3: CASSWGGTEAFF; DNA: TGTGCCAGCAGTTGGGGGGGCACTGAAGCTTTCTTT
J: TRBJ1-2; size: NA; D: TRBD1; V: TRBV7-3; CDR3: CASSPGQDLGYTF; DNA: TGTGCCAGCAGCCCTGGACAGGACCTTGGCTACACCTTC
J: TRBJ2-7; size: NA; D: NA; V: TRBV19; CDR3: CASSPDRGNYEQYF; DNA: TGTGCCAGTAGCCCGGACAGAGGAAACTACGAGCAGTACTTC
J: TRBJ1-1; size: NA; D: NA; V: TRBV25-1; CDR3: CASRGMNTEAFF; DNA: TGTGCCAGTAGGGGGATGAACACTGAAGCTTTCTTT
J: TRBJ1-1; size: NA; D: NA; V: TRBV7-6; CDR3: CASSSAGTTEAFF; DNA: TGTGCCAGCAGCTCCGCAGGGACCACTGAAGCTTTCTTT
J: TRBJ1-3; size: few; D: TRBD1; V: TRBV15; CDR3: CATSTDREGNTIYF; DNA: TGTGCCACCAGCACGGACAGGGAGGGAAACACCATATATTTT
J: TRBJ2-5; size: once; D: TRBD1; V: TRBV7-3; CDR3: CASSPRGGTLQETQYF; DNA: TGTGCCAGCAGCCCTAGAGGGGGCACCCTCCAAGAGACCCAGTACTTC
J: TRBJ2-1; size: NA; D: TRBD2; V: TRBV13; CDR3: CANPALASQKRQPDEQFF; DNA: TGTGCCAACCCCGCACTAGCGTCGCAAAAGCGACAGCCCGATGAGCAGTTCTTC
J: TRBJ1-1; size: NA; D: TRBD1; V: TRBV19; CDR3: CASTGQRTEAFF; DNA: TGTGCCAGTACGGGACAGAGGACTGAAGCTTTCTTT
J: TRBJ2-3; size: NA; D: TRBD2; V: TRBV27; CDR3: CASSLTRTRGVDTQYF; DNA: TGTGCCAGCAGTTTAACCCGGACTAGAGGGGTAGATACGCAGTATTTT
J: TRBJ2-4; size: NA; D: NA; V: TRBV28; CDR3: CASSPSPTIQYF; DNA: TGTGCCAGCAGTCCGAGTCCCACCATTCAGTACTTC
J: TRBJ2-3; size: NA; D: NA; V: TRBV29-1; CDR3: CSVGVGSTDTQYF; DNA: TGCAGCGTTGGGGTCGGATCCACAGATACGCAGTATTTT
J: TRBJ2-1; size: NA; D: NA; V: TRBV14; CDR3: CASSQGLNYNEQFF; DNA: TGTGCCAGCAGCCAGGGTCTAAACTACAATGAGCAGTTCTTC
J: TRBJ2-4; size: NA; D: NA; V: TRBV29-1; CDR3: CSVGLGVAKNIQYF; DNA: TGCAGCGTTGGGCTGGGGGTCGCCAAAAACATTCAGTACTTC
J: TRBJ2-7; size: few; D: TRBD1; V: TRBV19; CDR3: CASSLFPGTGVGEQYF; DNA: TGTGCCAGTAGTCTCTTCCCCGGGACAGGGGTGGGCGAGCAGTACTTC
J: TRBJ2-5; size: NA; D: NA; V: TRBV5-1; CDR3: CASSLMGHQETQYF; DNA: TGCGCCAGCAGCTTGATGGGACACCAAGAGACCCAGTACTTC